This entry lists 15 T cell receptor beta chains sequenced from one sample in a study of T-cell reconstitution after alpha-beta-depleted transplantation in children. During its preparation, the TCRbeta library received unique molecular identifiers. One entry per CDR3 protein results from TCRdb running MiXCR on the PCR reads. The sample has roughly 500,000 distinct CDR3 sequences; roughly an eighth are singletons. The sequenced sample was PBMCs from the stem cell graft donor, obtained from the stem cell graft. The receptors come from a human donor who donated a stem cell graft to a child with combined immunodeficiency.

There are a few counts of this clonotype. This chain's CDR3 is CASSLASSGGTEQFF. The CDR3 nucleotides read TGTGCCAGCAGCTTAGCGAGTTCTGGCGGGACTGAGCAGTTCTTC. V is TRBV11-2 and J is TRBJ2-1; TRBD2 is a possible D gene (6 bases). V gave up 1 base and J gave up 9 bases, with 16 bases separating them. The length of the CDR3 is 15 residues. Germline V gene sequence: CDR1 SGHAT, CDR2 FQNNGV.

The sample holds many counts of this clonotype. The chain joins TRBV5-1 to TRBJ2-3; 9 bases agree with TRBD2. There are 15 residues in the CDR3. V lost 4 bases, J lost 0 bases, and 3 bases stayed unmatched. Looked up from germline, CDR1 is SGHRS and CDR2 is YFSETQ. The CDR3 coding sequence is TGCGCCAGCAGCCGCGGGGGGGCTAGCACAGATACGCAGTATTTT. It codes for CASSRGGASTDTQYF. Full variable domain (rest looked up from reference TRBV5-1 and TRBJ2-3): KAGVTQTPRYLIKTRGQQVTLSCSPISGHRSVSWYQQTPGQGLQFLFEYFSETQRNKGNFPGRFSGRQFSNSRSEMNVSTLELGDSALYLCASSRGGASTDTQYFGPGTRLTVL.

Only a few counts were recorded for this clonotype. This sequence joins TRBV6-2 or TRBV6-3 and TRBJ2-5; possible D gene TRBD2, 8 bases. In germline, CDR1 is MNHEY, CDR2 SVGEGT. The CDR3 is 20 amino acids. V lost 2 bases, J lost 4 bases, and 29 bases lay in between. CDR3 protein: CASSYPRKTGRGASAETQYF. The DNA for the CDR3 is TGTGCCAGCAGTTACCCGCGTAAGACAGGGCGGGGGGCGTCGGCAGAGACCCAGTACTTC.

This clonotype was detected ten times or more. The gene calls are TRBV15 and TRBJ2-5; D is ambiguous. The V gene's germline CDR1 is LNHNV and CDR2 YYDKDF (reference sequence). V was shortened by 0 bases and J by 4 bases, with 15 bases between the two germline ends. This CDR3 contains 16 residues. The chain's CDR3 is CATSRDGARLGETQYF. The DNA for the CDR3 is TGTGCCACCAGCAGAGATGGAGCGAGACTCGGAGAGACCCAGTACTTC.

The rearrangement uses TRBV6-5 and TRBJ2-1; 9 bases align to TRBD1. With 4 bases clipped from V and 9 bases from J, the junction kept 7 bases outside the gene matches. This CDR3 comprises 14 residues. Germline values: CDR1 MNHEY, CDR2 SVGAGI. Here the CDR3 reads CASSFGTGLSEQFF. Written as DNA, the CDR3 is TGTGCCAGCAGTTTCGGGACAGGGTTGAGTGAGCAGTTCTTC.

The chain employs TRBV20-1 and TRBJ2-7, with TRBD2 identical over 11 bases. The CDR3 is 15 amino acids. The V and J ends lost 5 bases and 2 bases, in that order; junction bases with no gene match: 8. Germline CDR1 DFQATT, CDR2 SNEGSKA (reference sequence). The CDR3, as DNA: TGCAGTGCTCCCCCAACTAGCGGGGGCCCCTACGAGCAGTACTTC. Its protein product is CSAPPTSGGPYEQYF.

This clonotype was detected a few times. The chain has TRBV10-3 and TRBJ2-1; 7 nucleotides align to TRBD1. Germline CDR1 and CDR2: ENHRY and SYGVKD. The trim removed 4 bases at V and 10 bases at J, leaving 4 bases unmatched. The CDR3 has 12 residues. The chain's CDR3 is CAISGQTGEQFF. CDR3 coding DNA: TGTGCCATCAGTGGTCAGACAGGGGAGCAGTTCTTC.

This clonotype has at least ten counts. CDR3 sequence reads: CASSSRSTGELFF. The CDR3 DNA sequence: TGTGCCAGCAGCTCAAGGAGCACCGGGGAGCTGTTTTTT. The rearrangement joins TRBV7-3 to TRBJ2-2; no clear D. V lost 4 bases and J 4 bases, leaving 7 bases between the germline ends. From germline, CDR1 is SGHTA and CDR2 FQGTGA. The CDR3 sequence is 13 residues long.

This CDR3 is CASSLTTGHRELFFF. The CDR3 DNA reads as TGTGCCAGCAGCCTAACCACGGGACACCGAGAACTGTTTTTTTTT. V usage is TRBV3-1 and J usage is TRBJ2-2; tentative D call: TRBD1 (6 bases). The CDR3 has 15 residues. V was trimmed by 4 bases and J by 17 bases, leaving 26 bases between them. In germline, CDR1 is LGHDT, CDR2 YNNKEL (reference sequence).

In its sample, this clonotype was seen a few times. This chain links TRBV20-1 with TRBJ2-1; 7 bases align to TRBD2. The junction had 20 bases not matched to a gene; V was cut back by 6 bases and J by 9 bases. This CDR3 is 16 amino acids long. CDR1 DFQATT and CDR2 SNEGSKA come from the germline V gene (reference sequence). The CDR3 reads CSAANDRDYIWGEQFF. CDR3 DNA sequence: TGCAGTGCGGCCAACGACCGGGACTACATATGGGGTGAGCAGTTCTTC.

J is TRBJ2-2 and V is TRBV29-1; D is unresolved. Between the trimmed V and J ends, which lost 0 bases and 15 bases, there was a span of 14 bases. This CDR3 contains 12 residues. Germline V lookup: CDR1 SQVTM, CDR2 ANQGSEA. CDR3 coding DNA: TGCAGCGTTGAAGATAAGACTCCGGCTGTGTTTTTT. Translating gives CSVEDKTPAVFF.

The DNA of the CDR3 is TGTGCCAGCAGCTTAGTATCCGGGACACTCGGGTCTAGCGGAGATACGCAGTATTTT. Its protein product is CASSLVSGTLGSSGDTQYF. The J gene is TRBJ2-3, the V gene TRBV11-1, with TRBD2 as a possible D gene (7 bases). V shed 1 base and J shed 5 bases, with 25 bases lying between them. This CDR3 spans 19 amino acids. Germline values: CDR1 SGHAT, CDR2 FQDESV (reference sequence).

In this sample, this clonotype turned up a few times. The chain is built from TRBV28 and TRBJ2-7; D gene unclear. Per the germline V gene, CDR1 is MDHEN and CDR2 is SYDVKM. Trimming pared 3 bases from V and 6 bases from J, leaving 15 bases between. The CDR3 has 14 residues. The CDR3 bases are TGTGCCAGCAGTTTTAGGTCCAGGTTGAGCGAGCAGTACTTC. It codes for CASSFRSRLSEQYF.

This clonotype was observed a few times. This sequence joins TRBV20-1 and TRBJ2-1, with TRBD2 identical over 7 bases. The trim removed 0 bases at V and 2 bases at J, leaving 10 bases unmatched. This CDR3 has 17 amino acids. CDR1 and CDR2 (germline): DFQATT, SNEGSKA (reference sequence). CDR3 in DNA: TGCAGTGCTAGAGAGATCAGCGGGCTAGCGGCCTACAATGAGCAGTTCTTC. This gives the protein CSAREISGLAAYNEQFF.

The genes are TRBV24-1 and TRBJ1-1; the match to TRBD1 covers 9 bases. In germline, CDR1 is KGHDR, CDR2 SFDVKD. The CDR3 is made up of 15 amino acids. The J segment lost 5 bases and the V segment lost 4 bases, leaving 7 bases of the junction unmatched. The DNA of the CDR3 is TGTGCCACCAGTGACCCACGGACAGGGGCGACTGAAGCTTTCTTT. Protein product: CATSDPRTGATEAFF.